These T cell receptor beta chains were read from a single sample in a study of blood T cell repertoires in COVID-19. Some clones are missing from TCRdb's copy, which holds only in-frame ones; the method was immunoSEQ multiplex PCR. Here the sample spans about 360,000 clones, less than 90% being singletons. Sequencing was performed on peripheral blood. The origin of the receptors is a woman aged 55-70 years with COVID-19, enrolled during active disease. Each CDR3 is given with its conserved first and last residue. The D gene is left open where the match is weak. Size is omitted from some rows. Given values are once, few, many or a class for expanded clones.

cdr3_aa cdr3_nt j_call v_call d_call clone_size
CSVTGSGYTF TGCAGTGTAACGGGGTCTGGCTACACCTTC TRBJ1-2 TRBV20-1 - -
CASSVAAGGEKLFF TGTGCCAGCAGCGTAGCGGCAGGGGGAGAAAAACTGTTTTTT TRBJ1-4 TRBV9 TRBD1 -
CASSLGLAMDNEQFF TGCGCCAGCAGCTTGGGGCTAGCTATGGACAATGAGCAGTTCTTC TRBJ2-1 TRBV5-1 - -
CAWSARGGRIELFF TGTGCCTGGAGTGCGCGAGGGGGACGTATCGAGCTGTTTTTT TRBJ2-2 TRBV30 - -
CASSLAVIGGDEQFF TGTGCCAGCAGCTTAGCGGTGATAGGCGGCGATGAGCAGTTCTTC TRBJ2-1 TRBV7-2 - -
CASSQGVDRGTDTQYF TGTGCCAGCAGCCAAGGTGTGGACAGGGGAACAGATACGCAGTATTTT TRBJ2-3 TRBV3-1/TRBV3-2 TRBD1 -
CASSAQGVNYGYTF TGTGCCAGCAGTGCACAGGGAGTGAACTATGGCTACACCTTC TRBJ1-2 TRBV2 - -
CASTNTPNTEAFF TGTGCCAGCACCAACACACCGAACACTGAAGCTTTCTTT TRBJ1-1 TRBV11-1 - -
CASSLAPFATNEKLFF TGTGCCAGCAGCTTAGCCCCGTTTGCAACTAATGAAAAACTGTTTTTT TRBJ1-4 TRBV7-8 - -
CASSPNNAGSAPQHF TGTGCCAGCTCACCAAATAACGCAGGTAGTGCGCCCCAGCATTTT TRBJ1-5 TRBV18 - -
CASSLRRPSGRNSYEQYF TGTGCCAGCAGCTTACGCCGCCCTAGCGGGAGAAACTCCTACGAGCAGTACTTC TRBJ2-7 TRBV7-9 TRBD2 -
CASSRTGYSGNTIYF TGTGCCAGCAGTCGAACAGGGTACTCTGGAAACACCATATATTTT TRBJ1-3 TRBV6-5 - -
CASSLGQYNEKLFF TGTGCCAGCAGCTTAGGGCAGTATAATGAAAAACTGTTTTTT TRBJ1-4 TRBV7-9 - -
CASSPTDSGNTIYF TGTGCCAGCAGTCCTACAGATTCTGGAAACACCATATATTTT TRBJ1-3 TRBV9 - once
CASSTGAYEQYF TGTGCCAGCAGTACAGGGGCCTACGAGCAGTACTTC TRBJ2-7 TRBV25-1 TRBD1 -
CASKTRGGTDKNTGELFF TGTGCCAGCAAGACTAGGGGCGGGACGGACAAGAACACCGGGGAGCTGTTTTTT TRBJ2-2 TRBV11-3 - -
CSVIEGAGGEKLFF TGCAGCGTGATCGAGGGGGCGGGCGGTGAAAAACTGTTTTTT TRBJ1-4 TRBV29-1 TRBD1 -
CASSFSGTGEYGYTF TGCGCCAGCAGCTTTAGCGGGACAGGGGAATATGGCTACACCTTC TRBJ1-2 TRBV5-1 TRBD1 -
CASSYSSLGGRVEAFF TGTGCCAGCAGTTACTCGAGTTTAGGGGGGAGGGTTGAAGCTTTCTTT TRBJ1-1 TRBV6-5 - -
CASSPGQGSITEAFF TGTGCCAGCAGCCCAGGACAGGGATCGATCACTGAAGCTTTCTTT TRBJ1-1 TRBV7-8 TRBD1 -
CASRSAQGVYTF TGTGCCAGCAGATCCGCTCAAGGGGTCTACACCTTC TRBJ1-2 TRBV11-2 - -
CASSQDIRSAGDGETQYF TGCGCCAGCAGCCAAGATATAAGGTCTGCAGGGGACGGAGAGACCCAGTACTTC TRBJ2-5 TRBV4-1 - -
CAWSVQPSEKLFF TGTGCCTGGAGTGTACAGCCGAGTGAAAAACTGTTTTTT TRBJ1-4 TRBV30 - -
CASSLRGQPQHF TGTGCCAGCAGTTTAAGGGGGCAGCCCCAGCATTTT TRBJ1-5 TRBV12-3/TRBV12-4 - -
CSASMAGGPRYEQYF TGCAGTGCTAGTATGGCGGGGGGACCAAGGTACGAGCAGTACTTC TRBJ2-7 TRBV20-1 TRBD2 -
CASREGTDTEAFF TGTGCCTCGAGGGAGGGAACGGACACTGAAGCTTTCTTT TRBJ1-1 TRBV30 - -
CASSQEVRLSTDTQYF TGTGCCAGCAGCCAAGAAGTGAGGCTCTCCACAGATACGCAGTATTTT TRBJ2-3 TRBV4-2 - -
CASSISGHSGNTIYF TGTGCCAGTAGTATTTCGGGACACTCTGGAAACACCATATATTTT TRBJ1-3 TRBV19 - -
CSVGGHGNTEAFF TGCAGCGTTGGAGGACACGGGAACACTGAAGCTTTCTTT TRBJ1-1 TRBV29-1 - -
CASSVTSNPDRDGLDYGYTF TGTGCCAGCAGCGTAACTTCCAACCCGGACAGGGACGGGCTCGACTATGGCTACACCTTC TRBJ1-2 TRBV9 TRBD1 -
CASSLQGADYGYTF TGCGCCAGCAGCTTGCAGGGGGCGGACTATGGCTACACCTTC TRBJ1-2 TRBV5-1 TRBD1 -
CSASVSLAQYF TGCAGTGCTAGTGTATCACTGGCGCAGTATTTT TRBJ2-3 TRBV20-1 - -
CASSLRGAGGELFF TGTGCCAGCAGCTTGAGGGGCGCCGGCGGGGAGCTGTTTTTT TRBJ2-2 TRBV5-6 - -
CASSLPGTEAFF TGTGCCAGCAGCTTACCAGGGACTGAAGCTTTCTTT TRBJ1-1 TRBV13 - -
CASSWGLGSSEQFF TGTGCCAGCTCGTGGGGCTTGGGTTCAAGTGAGCAGTTCTTC TRBJ2-1 TRBV6-5 - -
CASSIGGTAGQETQYF TGTGCCAGTAGTATAGGAGGGACAGCCGGCCAAGAGACCCAGTACTTC TRBJ2-5 TRBV19 TRBD1 -
CASSARQGRADTQYF TGTGCCAGCAGCGCCCGACAGGGACGGGCAGATACGCAGTATTTT TRBJ2-3 TRBV9 TRBD1 -
CASSSATRGLAQLNEQFF TGCGCCAGCAGCTCGGCGACTCGGGGACTAGCACAGTTGAATGAGCAGTTCTTC TRBJ2-1 TRBV5-1 TRBD2 -
CASSVSGENSPLHF TGTGCCAGCAGTGTGTCAGGGGAGAATTCACCCCTCCACTTT TRBJ1-6 TRBV2 - -
CATSDGTGGRSDTQYF TGTGCCACCAGTGATGGGACGGGGGGGCGCTCAGATACGCAGTATTTT TRBJ2-3 TRBV24-1 TRBD2 -
CASTPGERETQYF TGTGCCAGCACCCCGGGGGAGAGAGAGACCCAGTACTTC TRBJ2-5 TRBV7-2 - -
CASSLESRYSEQYF TGTGCCAGCAGCTTAGAATCTAGGTATTCCGAGCAGTACTTC TRBJ2-7 TRBV7-8 - -
CASSSNSRQGGNRNEQFF TGTGCCAGCAGTTCAAACTCACGACAGGGTGGTAACCGCAATGAGCAGTTCTTC TRBJ2-1 TRBV27 TRBD1 -
CASSHTTQRPQGDYGYTF TGTGCCAGCAGCCACACGACCCAGCGGCCACAGGGGGACTATGGCTACACCTTC TRBJ1-2 TRBV7-9 TRBD1 -
CASSEVLAGANTDTQYF TGTGCCAGCAGTGAAGTCCTAGCGGGGGCTAACACAGATACGCAGTATTTT TRBJ2-3 TRBV6-1 TRBD2 -